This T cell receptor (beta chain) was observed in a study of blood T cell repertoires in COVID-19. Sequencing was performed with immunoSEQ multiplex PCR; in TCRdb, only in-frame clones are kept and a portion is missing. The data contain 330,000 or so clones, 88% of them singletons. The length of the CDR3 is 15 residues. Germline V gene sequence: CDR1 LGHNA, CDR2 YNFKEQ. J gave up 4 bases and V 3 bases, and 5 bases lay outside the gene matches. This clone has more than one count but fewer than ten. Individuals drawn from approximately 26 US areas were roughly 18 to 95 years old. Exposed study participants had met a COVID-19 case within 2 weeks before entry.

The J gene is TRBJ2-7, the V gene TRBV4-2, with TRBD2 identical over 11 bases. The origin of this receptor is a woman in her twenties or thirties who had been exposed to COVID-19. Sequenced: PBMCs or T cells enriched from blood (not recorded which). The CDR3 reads CASSQAGLAEYEQYF. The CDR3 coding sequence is TGTGCCAGCAGCCAGGCGGGACTAGCGGAGTACGAGCAGTACTTC.